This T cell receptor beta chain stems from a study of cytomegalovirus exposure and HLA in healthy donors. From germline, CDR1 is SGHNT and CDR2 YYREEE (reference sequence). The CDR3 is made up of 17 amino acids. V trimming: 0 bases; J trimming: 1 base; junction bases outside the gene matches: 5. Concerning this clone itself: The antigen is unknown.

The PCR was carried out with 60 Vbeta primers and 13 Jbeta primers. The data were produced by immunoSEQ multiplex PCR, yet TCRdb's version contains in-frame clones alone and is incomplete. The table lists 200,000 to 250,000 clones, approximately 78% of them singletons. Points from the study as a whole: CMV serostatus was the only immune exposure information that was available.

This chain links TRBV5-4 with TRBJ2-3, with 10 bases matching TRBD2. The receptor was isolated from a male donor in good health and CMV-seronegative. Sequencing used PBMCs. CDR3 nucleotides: TGTGCCAGCAGCTTGGCCACGAGCGGGAGGGGCACAGATACGCAGTATTTT. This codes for CASSLATSGRGTDTQYF.